Presented here are 29 T cell receptor beta chains from one specimen sequenced in a study of vaccination effects on CD4 cells after COVID-19. Their antigens are not known. Following culture for approximately 11 days, CD4+ T cells were isolated. Two doses of BNT162b2 or mRNA-1273 vaccine were administered to participants. TCRdb keeps only in-frame clones here, not all; method: immunoSEQ multiplex PCR. The sample lists about 40,000 clones, about 63% occurring once. The input for sequencing was CD4+ T cells from PBMCs cultured without peptide, taken after COVID-19 vaccination. The source of these receptors is a human donor who received a COVID-19 vaccine.

The rearrangement uses TRBV27 and TRBJ2-1; D remains unclear. CDR1 and CDR2 (germline): MNHEY, SMNVEV (reference sequence). The V end lost 2 bases, the J end lost 7 bases, and 15 bases lay between the germline ends. The CDR3 covers 15 residues. CDR3 sequence reads: CASSLNGVVVNEQFF. DNA of the CDR3: TGTGCCAGCAGTTTAAATGGGGTCGTGGTAAATGAGCAGTTCTTC.

With respect to this clone: Other DNA sequences from this sample encode an identical CDR3 as well. The J gene is TRBJ1-5, the V gene TRBV6-1; possible D gene TRBD1, 5 bases. CDR1 and CDR2 (germline): MNHNS, SASEGT. The CDR3 is made up of 14 amino acids. V was cut by 0 bases and J by 7 bases, with 10 bases left in between. In DNA form, the CDR3 reads TGTGCCAGCAGTGAAGCGGGGGGGGGACAGCCCCAGCATTTT. Translation gives CASSEAGGGQPQHF.

The J gene is TRBJ2-5, the V gene TRBV11-1; TRBD2 agrees at 9 bases. CDR3 length equals 16 residues. V lost 4 bases and J lost 3; bases outside the gene matches: 9. Germline CDR1 SGHAT, CDR2 FQDESV (reference sequence). The CDR3 spells CASSSTAGGGKETQYF. The CDR3 nucleotides read TGTGCCAGCAGCTCGACCGCGGGGGGGGGTAAAGAGACCCAGTACTTC.

This sequence joins TRBV12-3 or TRBV12-4 and TRBJ1-1; possible D gene TRBD1, 6 bases. The CDR3 loop spans 13 amino acids. V was pared by 7 bases and J by 5 bases, with 14 bases between. The chain's CDR3 is CASTRRGRTEAFF. CDR3 DNA sequence: TGTGCCAGCACCCGCCGGGGGCGAACTGAAGCTTTCTTT.

This rearrangement joins TRBV5-1 to TRBJ2-1, with TRBD2 matching over 10 bases. The germline V gene has CDR1 SGHRS and CDR2 YFSETQ. V was pared by 4 bases and J by 3 bases, with 4 bases of the junction left unmatched. The CDR3 is made up of 15 amino acids. As DNA, the CDR3 is TGCGCCAGCAGCCCTAGCGGGAGCGACTACAATGAGCAGTTCTTC. Translation gives CASSPSGSDYNEQFF.

The V and J genes are TRBV6-1 and TRBJ1-2; perhaps TRBD1 as D (5 bases). The CDR3 extends over 14 amino acids. The V gene lost 2 bases and the J gene lost 5 bases, with 12 bases spanning the gap. The V gene's germline CDR1 is MNHNS and CDR2 SASEGT. The CDR3 loop reads CASSETGTAYGYTF. CDR3 nucleotides: TGTGCCAGCAGTGAAACCGGGACGGCGTATGGCTACACCTTC.

This clone was observed a handful of times. The V call is TRBV3-1 (or the pseudogene TRBV3-2), the J call TRBJ2-7; 9 bases line up with TRBD2. This CDR3 comprises 15 residues. The junction had 7 bases not matched to a gene; V was cut back by 1 base and J by 6 bases. Germline CDR1 LGHDT, CDR2 YNNKEL (reference sequence). In DNA form, the CDR3 reads TGTGCCAGCAGCCAAGTCCCTAGCGGGATAGGCGAGCAGTACTTC. Translated: CASSQVPSGIGEQYF.

This clone occurred a few times. The rearrangement joins TRBV7-6 to TRBJ2-2, with 8 bases aligning to TRBD1. The CDR3 sequence is 16 residues long. Trimming took 5 bases from V and 3 from J; bases not matched to a gene: 8. Germline V gives CDR1 SGHVS, CDR2 FNYEAQ. CDR3 nucleotides: TGTGCCAGCAGCCCCACCGGGACAGGTGACACCGGGGAGCTGTTTTTT. Protein product: CASSPTGTGDTGELFF.

This clone was found a few times. The genes are TRBV6-4 and TRBJ2-2, with a possible D match to TRBD1 (6 bases). There are 15 residues in the CDR3. Trimming removed 4 bases at V and 6 bases at J, with 15 bases between. Germline V gene lookup returns CDR1 MRHNA and CDR2 SNTAGT. CDR3 sequence (DNA): TGTGCCAGCAGTGTCGCAGGGGAAGTGGCCGGGGAGCTGTTTTTT. Its translation is CASSVAGEVAGELFF.

This chain uses TRBV29-1 with TRBJ2-7, with TRBD2 matching over 9 bases. This CDR3 region has 14 residues. Per the germline V gene, CDR1 is SQVTM and CDR2 is ANQGSEA. The V and J ends lost 4 bases and 2 bases, in that order; junction bases with no gene match: 6. DNA of the CDR3: TGCAGCGTTGCTTTGGCGGGAGGGGCCTACGAGCAGTACTTC. Protein sequence: CSVALAGGAYEQYF.

The table lists this clone with a count of one. This chain links TRBV20-1 with TRBJ2-1; D call uncertain. Germline V lookup: CDR1 DFQATT, CDR2 SNEGSKA (reference sequence). The CDR3 loop spans 11 amino acids. V was cut by 7 bases and J by 5 bases, with 9 bases left in between. CDR3 sequence (DNA): TGCAGTGTAACCAGTAACAATGAGCAGTTCTTC. This sequence encodes CSVTSNNEQFF.

This clone came up a few times. The V gene is TRBV5-1, the J gene TRBJ1-4, with D unclear. Trimming stripped 0 bases from V and 7 bases from J, with 10 bases between. Per germline, CDR1 SGHRS and CDR2 YFSETQ. The CDR3 loop spans 14 amino acids. CDR3: CASSLATWGEKLFF. As DNA, the CDR3 is TGCGCCAGCAGCTTGGCGACGTGGGGTGAAAAACTGTTTTTT. The complete variable domain, with remaining parts taken from reference TRBV5-1 and TRBJ1-4, reads KAGVTQTPRYLIKTRGQQVTLSCSPISGHRSVSWYQQTPGQGLQFLFEYFSETQRNKGNFPGRFSGRQFSNSRSEMNVSTLELGDSALYLCASSLATWGEKLFFGSGTQLSVL.

The rearrangement links TRBV6-1 to TRBJ2-1, with TRBD2 identical over 11 bases. The CDR3 consists of 16 residues. The germline gives CDR1 MNHNS, CDR2 SASEGT. After removal of 4 bases from V and 0 bases from J, the junction contained 2 bases not matched to a gene. This chain's CDR3 is CASSVGLAGSYNEQFF. The CDR3 DNA reads as TGTGCCAGCAGTGTCGGACTAGCGGGCTCCTACAATGAGCAGTTCTTC.

The chain carries TRBV30 and TRBJ1-5; no clear D gene. Trimming left V 1 base short and J 5 bases short, with 9 bases between. The CDR3 loop spans 13 amino acids. Per germline, CDR1 GTSNPN and CDR2 SVGIG (reference sequence). DNA for the CDR3: TGTGCCTGGAGTGCTAATTCAGATCAGCCCCAGCATTTT. This translates into CAWSANSDQPQHF.

The gene calls are TRBV29-1 and TRBJ1-1; unclear D gene. Germline CDR1 reads SQVTM; CDR2 reads ANQGSEA. The V and J ends lost 4 bases and 0 bases respectively, with 6 bases between them. The CDR3 extends over 12 amino acids. This CDR3 is CSVGGVNTEAFF. CDR3 bases: TGCAGCGTTGGTGGGGTGAACACTGAAGCTTTCTTT.

This chain uses TRBV15 with TRBJ2-4; D is undetermined. Germline V gene data show CDR1 as LNHNV and CDR2 as YYDKDF (reference sequence). Trimming removed 3 bases from V and 0 bases from J, with 9 bases in between. The CDR3 length is 15 residues. In DNA, the CDR3 is TGTGCCACCAGCAGGCGTGGTTTAGCCAAAAACATTCAGTACTTC. Translated: CATSRRGLAKNIQYF.

The rearrangement joins TRBV28 to TRBJ1-1, with TRBD1 as a possible D gene (5 bases). The germline V and J ends were trimmed by 5 bases and 0 bases, with 13 bases remaining between them. This CDR3 contains 15 residues. CDR1 and CDR2 (germline): MDHEN, SYDVKM. CDR3: CASSPPRVMNTEAFF. Written as DNA, the CDR3 is TGTGCCAGCAGTCCCCCCAGGGTCATGAACACTGAAGCTTTCTTT.

The sample holds a few counts of this clone. This chain uses TRBV30 with TRBJ1-3, with D maybe TRBD1 (5 bases). The V end was cut by 7 bases, the J end by 3 bases, with 13 bases between. CDR3 length: 13 amino acids. The germline CDR1 and CDR2 sequences are GTSNPN and SVGIG (reference sequence). As DNA, the CDR3 is TGTGCCTCAAGCAGGGCGAATGGAAACACCATATATTTT. Its translation: CASSRANGNTIYF.

The chain has TRBV7-9 and TRBJ2-2; no reliable D call. The CDR3 is 12 residues long. V was cut by 5 bases and J by 4 bases, with 5 bases left in between. Germline CDR1 SEHNR, CDR2 FQNEAQ (reference sequence). Here the CDR3 reads CASSLSTGELFF. Here the CDR3 DNA reads TGTGCCAGCAGCCTAAGCACCGGGGAGCTGTTTTTT.

This chain connects TRBV5-1 to TRBJ1-4; 10 positions match TRBD1. The CDR3 totals 14 residues. With V trimmed by 3 bases and J by 10 bases, 6 bases remained unmatched. Germline CDR1 reads SGHRS; CDR2 reads YFSETQ. CDR3 bases: TGCGCCAGCAGCTCGGGACAGGGGAGCGCAAAACTGTTTTTT. Residues: CASSSGQGSAKLFF.

This clone appeared a few times. The rearrangement links TRBV7-8 to TRBJ2-7, with 8 bases matching TRBD1. The CDR3 extends over 14 amino acids. J gave up 7 bases and V 5 bases, and 10 bases lay outside the gene matches. CDR1 and CDR2 from the germline V gene are SGHVS and FQNEAQ. The CDR3 coding sequence is TGTGCCAGCAGCATGAAGCGGACAGGGCGGGAGCAGTACTTC. Protein: CASSMKRTGREQYF.

V usage is TRBV4-1 and J usage is TRBJ2-5; 11 bases line up with TRBD2. The germline V gene has CDR1 MGHRA and CDR2 YSYEKL. The length of the CDR3 is 17 residues. V shed 6 bases and J 2 bases; nucleotides not matched to a gene: 11. In DNA form, the CDR3 reads TGCGCCAGCAGTCAGGGACTAGCGGCCGAACCGCAAGAGACCCAGTACTTC. It specifies CASSQGLAAEPQETQYF.

The table lists this clone with a count of one. This sequence joins TRBV3-1 (or the pseudogene TRBV3-2) and TRBJ2-6; either TRBD1 or TRBD2 may fit D (5 bases each). The CDR3 totals 16 residues. Trimming shortened V by 1 base and J by 4 bases, and 11 bases separated the two germline ends. Per the germline V gene, CDR1 is LGHDT and CDR2 is YNNKEL (reference sequence). DNA for the CDR3: TGTGCCAGCAGCCAAGGGGTCGGGGCCGGGGCCAACGTCCTGACTTTC. Protein: CASSQGVGAGANVLTF.

This clone has just a few counts. The rearrangement links TRBV7-8 to TRBJ1-1; 7 bases are a match to TRBD1. V shed 3 bases, J shed 0 bases, and the junction held 10 bases outside the gene matches. The CDR3 is 17 residues long. Germline-derived CDR1 and CDR2 are SGHVS and FQNEAQ. The chain's CDR3 is CASSFLQGSGMNTEAFF. Written as DNA, the CDR3 is TGTGCCAGCAGCTTTCTACAGGGGTCGGGAATGAACACTGAAGCTTTCTTT.

This clone has more than one count but fewer than ten. The rearrangement links TRBV10-3 to TRBJ1-6, with D perhaps TRBD1 (6 bases). Germline V gene lookup returns CDR1 ENHRY and CDR2 SYGVKD. This CDR3 is built from 15 residues. The V end lost 0 bases, the J end lost 9 bases, and 12 bases lay between the germline ends. The CDR3 DNA reads TGTGCCATCAGTGAGTCCTCGAGGGGGGGTTCACCCCTCCACTTT. Translated: CAISESSRGGSPLHF.

The sample holds a few counts of this clone. The chain combines TRBV20-1 with TRBJ1-2; D not resolved. Trimming stripped 5 bases from V and 2 bases from J, with 6 bases between. This CDR3 comprises 11 residues. Germline CDR1 reads DFQATT; CDR2 reads SNEGSKA (reference sequence). CDR3 nucleotide sequence: TGCAGTGCTCAGGACAACTATGGCTACACCTTC. Protein: CSAQDNYGYTF.

V gene TRBV2 combines with J gene TRBJ1-1, with a tentative D call TRBD1 (6 bases). The ends were cut back, 6 bases at V and 4 bases at J, with 18 bases in the middle. The CDR3 is made up of 15 amino acids. From germline, CDR1 is SNHLY and CDR2 FYNNEI. The CDR3 region is CASSTGSMIGTEAFF. The DNA of the CDR3 is TGTGCCAGCAGCACAGGGTCGATGATCGGCACTGAAGCTTTCTTT.

This clone has a handful of counts. V gene TRBV10-2 combines with J gene TRBJ2-2, with 7 bases that match TRBD1. Germline lookup yields CDR1 WSHSY and CDR2 SAAADI. The CDR3 length is 15 residues. The J segment lost 6 bases and the V segment lost 6 bases, leaving 10 bases of the junction unmatched. In DNA, the CDR3 is TGCGCCAGCAGCGGCCGTGACAGGGTCTCCGGGGAGCTGTTTTTT. As protein: CASSGRDRVSGELFF.

This chain joins TRBV6-6 and TRBJ1-2; perhaps TRBD1 as D (5 bases). CDR3 length equals 14 residues. Per the germline V gene, CDR1 is MNHNY and CDR2 is SVGAGI (reference sequence). V was pared by 0 bases and J by 2 bases, with 7 bases between. The CDR3 loop reads CASSYSSGNYGYTF. Here the CDR3 DNA reads TGTGCCAGCAGTTACTCTTCAGGGAACTATGGCTACACCTTC.